One sample yielded the 17 T cell receptor beta chains listed below, sequenced in a study of CD8 T cells in ankylosing spondylitis. Findings and caveats of the study: Seemingly characteristic of ankylosing spondylitis blood was a TCR beta motif consisting of about 8 highly homologous variants.

TCRdb re-analysed the 5' RACE reads in MiXCR, keeping a single row per CDR3 protein. The sample lists more than 600,000 distinct CDR3 sequences; about 20% were seen once. These receptors have no identified antigens. Sequencing was carried out using blood, either unsorted or a sorted T cell fraction (not recorded which). The receptors were sampled from a male donor with ankylosing spondylitis.

This clonotype was counted a few times. CDR3 coding DNA: TGTGCCACCAGCTCACCAGGCACAGATACGCAGTATTTT. Translation: CATSSPGTDTQYF. The genes are TRBV24-1 and TRBJ2-3; no firm D call. Trimming took 7 bases from V and 1 from J, leaving 8 bases between them. The CDR3 totals 13 residues. Germline CDR1 is KGHDR and CDR2 is SFDVKD.

This clonotype was recorded many times. The chain uses TRBV12-3 or TRBV12-4 and TRBJ2-2; 8 nucleotides line up with TRBD2. V was pared by 7 bases and J by 3 bases, with 10 bases of the junction left unmatched. This CDR3 comprises 16 residues. This CDR3 is CASKLFGGVHTGELFF. Here the CDR3 DNA reads TGTGCCAGCAAACTTTTCGGGGGGGTACACACCGGGGAGCTGTTTTTT.

The genes are TRBV12-3 or TRBV12-4 and TRBJ1-1; perhaps TRBD1 as D (5 bases). Between the trimmed V and J ends, which lost 3 bases and 8 bases, there was a span of 10 bases. This CDR3 spans 12 amino acids. CDR3: CASSFGAKEAFF. DNA of the CDR3: TGTGCCAGCAGTTTCGGGGCAAAAGAAGCTTTCTTT.

A few counts support this clonotype. J is TRBJ2-7 and V is TRBV7-9, with D tentatively TRBD1 (6 bases). The ends were cut back, 8 bases at V and 3 bases at J, with 20 bases in the middle. In germline, CDR1 is SEHNR, CDR2 FQNEAQ (reference sequence). The CDR3 consists of 15 residues. CDR3 sequence (DNA): TGTGCCAGCTGCTCCCCAGACAGGTCAGTCTACGAGCAGTACTTC. Residues: CASCSPDRSVYEQYF.

This clonotype was detected only a few times. The chain uses TRBV12-3 or TRBV12-4 and TRBJ2-3; D gene ambiguous. Trimming left V 5 bases short and J 4 bases short, with 10 bases between. The CDR3 is 13 amino acids. The CDR3 sequence is CASSAAIADTQYF. The CDR3 region has the DNA TGTGCCAGCAGTGCGGCGATCGCAGATACGCAGTATTTT.

This clonotype was seen a handful of times. V and J are TRBV11-2 and TRBJ1-5; 10 bases align to TRBD1. The germline V gene encodes CDR1 SGHAT and CDR2 FQNNGV. V shed 5 bases and J 9 bases; nucleotides not matched to a gene: 4. This CDR3 comprises 13 residues. In DNA form, the CDR3 reads TGTGCCAGCAGCCTGGACAGGGGGAGGCCCCAGCATTTT. Translation gives CASSLDRGRPQHF.

V and J are TRBV4-1 and TRBJ2-2; 14 bases match TRBD2. V was pared by 8 bases and J by 4 bases, with 3 bases of the junction left unmatched. The CDR3 is 15 residues long. From germline, CDR1 is MGHRA and CDR2 YSYEKL. The CDR3 protein is CASAGLAGGTGELFF. The CDR3 coding sequence is TGCGCCAGCGCCGGACTAGCGGGGGGCACCGGGGAGCTGTTTTTT.

This chain links TRBV28 with TRBJ2-5; 7 bases map to TRBD2. After removal of 2 bases from V and 6 bases from J, the junction contained 6 bases not matched to a gene. The germline V gene encodes CDR1 MDHEN and CDR2 SYDVKM. This CDR3 contains 14 residues. CDR3 nucleotide sequence: TGTGCCAGCAGTTTAAGCGGGATTAGAAAGACCCAGTACTTC. Residues: CASSLSGIRKTQYF.

This clonotype has ten or more counts. The chain carries TRBV27 and TRBJ2-2; the D is unclear. Germline V lookup: CDR1 MNHEY, CDR2 SMNVEV (reference sequence). V was pared by 3 bases and J by 6 bases, with 5 bases between. The CDR3 totals 12 residues. In nucleotides, the CDR3 is TGTGCCAGCAGTTTTGGGTCCGGGGAGCTGTTTTTT. Protein product: CASSFGSGELFF.

J is TRBJ2-7 and V is TRBV15, with D uncertain. The V gene lost 3 bases and the J gene lost 2 bases, with 14 bases spanning the gap. CDR3 length: 15 amino acids. Germline CDR1 and CDR2: LNHNV and YYDKDF (reference sequence). The CDR3, as DNA: TGTGCCACCAGCAGGAAGGTGAACGGAGCCTACGAGCAGTACTTC. Protein sequence: CATSRKVNGAYEQYF.

This clonotype has a count of ten or more. The chain has TRBV24-1 and TRBJ2-1, with 9 bases identical to TRBD2. This CDR3 contains 16 residues. Germline CDR1 KGHDR, CDR2 SFDVKD. Trimming at V came to 5 bases and at J to 7 bases, leaving 11 bases not matched to a gene. The CDR3 bases are TGTGCCACCAGTGTCCCATTAGCGGGAGCGGGGAATGAGCAGTTCTTC. Protein sequence: CATSVPLAGAGNEQFF.

The table lists this clonotype with a few counts. The chain combines TRBV2 with TRBJ2-1, with a tentative D call TRBD2 (5 bases). The CDR3 spans 16 residues. V lost 4 bases, J lost 4 bases, and 17 bases lay in between. Germline CDR1 reads SNHLY; CDR2 reads FYNNEI. CDR3 amino acids: CASSGSISGIYNEQFF. CDR3 nucleotide sequence: TGTGCCAGCAGTGGCTCCATAAGCGGAATATACAATGAGCAGTTCTTC. Based on the CDR3 plus reference TRBV2 and TRBJ2-1, the full variable domain is EPEVTQTPSHQVTQMGQEVILRCVPISNHLYFYWYRQILGQKVEFLVSFYNNEISEKSEIFDDQFSVERPDGSNFTLKIRSTKLEDSAMYFCASSGSISGIYNEQFFGPGTRLTVL.

The chain carries TRBV6-1 and TRBJ2-3, with D uncertain. Trimming removed 1 base from V and 4 bases from J, with 9 bases in between. Per the germline V gene, CDR1 is MNHNS and CDR2 is SASEGT. The CDR3 totals 14 residues. CDR3 region: CASSEGQDADTQYF. The DNA for the CDR3 is TGTGCCAGCAGTGAAGGGCAGGACGCAGATACGCAGTATTTT.

This chain connects TRBV4-1 to TRBJ1-1; tentatively, D is TRBD1 (5 bases). Deletions cut 7 bases from V and 4 bases from J, with 16 bases between. There are 14 residues in the CDR3. Germline V CDR1 and CDR2: MGHRA, YSYEKL. The CDR3 protein is CASTPTVFGTEAFF. The CDR3 bases are TGCGCCAGCACCCCGACAGTATTTGGCACTGAAGCTTTCTTT.

The chain is built from TRBV12-3 or TRBV12-4 and TRBJ2-5; no definite D call. This CDR3 contains 14 residues. V lost 3 bases to trimming and J lost 0 bases, with 8 bases between them. CDR3 nucleotide sequence: TGTGCCAGCAGTTTTATGGGGTACCAAGAGACCCAGTACTTC. Translating it yields CASSFMGYQETQYF.

This clonotype was observed a few times. The rearrangement joins TRBV7-2 to TRBJ2-2; maybe TRBD1 (6 bases). This CDR3 has 16 residues. Trimming cost V 3 bases and J 0 bases, with 11 bases left between them. Per the germline V gene, CDR1 is SGHTA and CDR2 is FQGNSA. CDR3 loop: CASSFLGQSNTGELFF. DNA for the CDR3: TGTGCCAGCAGCTTCCTCGGACAGTCGAACACCGGGGAGCTGTTTTTT.

The table lists this clonotype with a count of one. In DNA form, the CDR3 reads TGTGCCAGCAGTGAAAGCTTCGGACAGACTTCTAACTATGGCTACACCTTC. Translation gives CASSESFGQTSNYGYTF. The chain has TRBV6-1 and TRBJ1-2; D is possibly TRBD1 (6 bases). In germline, CDR1 is MNHNS, CDR2 SASEGT. Trimming removed 2 bases from V and 0 bases from J, with 16 bases in between. CDR3 length: 17 residues.